The T cell receptor beta chain under discussion was sequenced for a study of cytomegalovirus exposure and HLA in healthy donors. This CDR3 is 15 amino acids long. J was trimmed by 6 bases and V by 6 bases; bases with no gene match: 11. Germline values: CDR1 MNHEY, CDR2 SVGAGI. The PCR employed 60 Vbeta primers together with 13 Jbeta primers. TCRdb's table, derived via immunoSEQ multiplex PCR, lists solely in-frame clones and lacks some. Its table lists approximately 140,000 clones. The sample consisted of PBMCs. The receptor was derived from a young woman in good health and CMV-seronegative. The chain employs TRBV6-5 and TRBJ2-1; 7 bases align to TRBD1. CDR3 bases: TGTGCCAGCAGGCCTAATACAGGGGTAGGCAATGAGCAGTTCTTC. It encodes CASRPNTGVGNEQFF.